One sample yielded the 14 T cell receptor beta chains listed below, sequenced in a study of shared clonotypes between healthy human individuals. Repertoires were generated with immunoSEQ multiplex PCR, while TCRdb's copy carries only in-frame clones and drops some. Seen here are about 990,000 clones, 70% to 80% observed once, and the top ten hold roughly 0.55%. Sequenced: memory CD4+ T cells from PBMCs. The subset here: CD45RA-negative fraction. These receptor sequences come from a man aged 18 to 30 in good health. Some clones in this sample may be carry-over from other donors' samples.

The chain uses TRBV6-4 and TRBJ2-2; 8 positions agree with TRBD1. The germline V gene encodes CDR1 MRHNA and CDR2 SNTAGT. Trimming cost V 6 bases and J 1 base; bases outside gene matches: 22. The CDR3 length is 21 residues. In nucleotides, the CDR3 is TGTGCCAGCAGGGACCAGAGTCGGGACAGGTTAATCTTTCTGAACACCGGGGAGCTGTTTTTT. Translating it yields CASRDQSRDRLIFLNTGELFF.

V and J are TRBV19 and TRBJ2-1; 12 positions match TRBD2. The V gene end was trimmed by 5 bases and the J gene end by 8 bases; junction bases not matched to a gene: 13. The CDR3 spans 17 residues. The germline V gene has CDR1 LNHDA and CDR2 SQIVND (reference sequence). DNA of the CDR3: TGTGCCAGTAGTCTCCGACTAGCGGGAGTGGGTGTCGATGAGCAGTTCTTC. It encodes CASSLRLAGVGVDEQFF.

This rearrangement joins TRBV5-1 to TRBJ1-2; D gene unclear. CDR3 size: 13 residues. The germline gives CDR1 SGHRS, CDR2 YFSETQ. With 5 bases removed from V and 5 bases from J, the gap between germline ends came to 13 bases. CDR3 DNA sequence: TGCGCCAGCAGAGACACGGTTGGGTATGGCTACACCTTC. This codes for CASRDTVGYGYTF.

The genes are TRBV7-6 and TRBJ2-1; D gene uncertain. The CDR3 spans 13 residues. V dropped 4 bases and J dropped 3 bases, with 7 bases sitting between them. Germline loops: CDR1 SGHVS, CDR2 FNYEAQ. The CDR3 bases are TGTGCCAGCAGCTCTTCAAACTACAATGAGCAGTTCTTC. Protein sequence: CASSSSNYNEQFF. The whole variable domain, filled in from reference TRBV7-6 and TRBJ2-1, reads GAGVSQSPRYKVTKRGQDVALRCDPISGHVSLYWYRQALGQGPEFLTYFNYEAQQDKSGLPNDRFSAERPEGSISTLTIQRTEQRDSAMYRCASSSSNYNEQFFGPGTRLTVL.

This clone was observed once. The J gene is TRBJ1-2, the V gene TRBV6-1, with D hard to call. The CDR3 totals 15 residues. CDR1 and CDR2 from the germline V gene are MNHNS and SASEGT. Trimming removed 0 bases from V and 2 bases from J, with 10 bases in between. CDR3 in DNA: TGTGCCAGCAGTGAAGCCCACGGCCGGAACTATGGCTACACCTTC. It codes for CASSEAHGRNYGYTF.

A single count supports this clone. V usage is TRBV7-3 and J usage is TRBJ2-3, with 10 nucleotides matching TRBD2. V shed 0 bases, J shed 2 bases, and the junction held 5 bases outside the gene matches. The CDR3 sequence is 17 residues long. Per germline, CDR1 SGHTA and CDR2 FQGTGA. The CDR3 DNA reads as TGTGCCAGCAGCTTAACCGGGACTAGCGACTACACAGATACGCAGTATTTT. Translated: CASSLTGTSDYTDTQYF.

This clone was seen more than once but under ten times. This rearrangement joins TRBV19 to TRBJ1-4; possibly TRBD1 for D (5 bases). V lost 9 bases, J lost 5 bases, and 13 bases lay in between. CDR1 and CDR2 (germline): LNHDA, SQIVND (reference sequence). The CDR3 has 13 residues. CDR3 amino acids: CARRGGANEKLFF. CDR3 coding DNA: TGTGCCAGAAGGGGAGGGGCAAATGAAAAACTGTTTTTT.

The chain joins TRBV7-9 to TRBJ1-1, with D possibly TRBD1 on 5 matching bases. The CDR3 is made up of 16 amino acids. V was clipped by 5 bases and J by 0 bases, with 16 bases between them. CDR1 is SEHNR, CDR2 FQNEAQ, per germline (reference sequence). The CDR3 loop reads CASSPWGAALNTEAFF. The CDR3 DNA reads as TGTGCCAGCAGCCCCTGGGGCGCAGCTTTGAACACTGAAGCTTTCTTT.

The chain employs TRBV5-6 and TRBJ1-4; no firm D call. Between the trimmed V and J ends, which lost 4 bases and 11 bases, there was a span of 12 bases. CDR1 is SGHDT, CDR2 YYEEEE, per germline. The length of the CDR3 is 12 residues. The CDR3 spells CASSRIMDKLFF. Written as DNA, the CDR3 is TGTGCCAGCAGCCGTATCATGGATAAACTGTTTTTT.

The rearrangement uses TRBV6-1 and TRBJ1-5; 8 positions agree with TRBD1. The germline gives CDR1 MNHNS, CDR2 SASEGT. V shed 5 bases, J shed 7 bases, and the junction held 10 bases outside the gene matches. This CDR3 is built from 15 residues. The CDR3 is CASSSQDRAYQPQHF. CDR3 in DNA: TGTGCCAGCAGTTCCCAGGACAGGGCCTACCAGCCCCAGCATTTT.

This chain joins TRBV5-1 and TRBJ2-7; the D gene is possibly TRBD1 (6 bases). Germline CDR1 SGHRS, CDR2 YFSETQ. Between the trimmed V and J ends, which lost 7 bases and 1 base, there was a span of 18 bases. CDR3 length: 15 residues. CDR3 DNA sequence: TGCGCCAGCCACCATGGGCCTACAGGGTCCTACGAGCAGTACTTC. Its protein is CASHHGPTGSYEQYF.

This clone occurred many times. The CDR3 coding sequence is TGCGCCAGCAGCGATGGAAACACCATATATTTT. Translating it yields CASSDGNTIYF. The V and J genes are TRBV5-1 and TRBJ1-3, with unresolved D. Looked up from germline, CDR1 is SGHRS and CDR2 is YFSETQ. CDR3 length: 11 residues. Trimming left V 4 bases short and J 3 bases short, with 2 bases between.

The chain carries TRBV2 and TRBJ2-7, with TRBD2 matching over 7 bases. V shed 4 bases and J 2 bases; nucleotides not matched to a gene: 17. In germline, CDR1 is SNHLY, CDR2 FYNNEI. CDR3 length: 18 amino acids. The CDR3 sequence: CASSAGRGTPTSTYEQYF. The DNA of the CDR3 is TGTGCCAGCAGTGCGGGGCGGGGGACCCCAACTTCGACCTACGAGCAGTACTTC. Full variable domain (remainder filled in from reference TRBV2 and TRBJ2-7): EPEVTQTPSHQVTQMGQEVILRCVPISNHLYFYWYRQILGQKVEFLVSFYNNEISEKSEIFDDQFSVERPDGSNFTLKIRSTKLEDSAMYFCASSAGRGTPTSTYEQYFGPGTRLTVT.

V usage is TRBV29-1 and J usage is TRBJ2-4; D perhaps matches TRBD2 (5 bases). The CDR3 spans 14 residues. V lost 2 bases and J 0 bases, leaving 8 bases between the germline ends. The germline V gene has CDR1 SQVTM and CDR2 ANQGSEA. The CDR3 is CSVERRLAKNIQYF. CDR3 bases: TGCAGCGTTGAAAGGAGGCTAGCCAAAAACATTCAGTACTTC.